The next 14 T cell receptor beta chains were all read from a single sample in a study of blood T cell repertoires in COVID-19. The assay was immunoSEQ multiplex PCR, and TCRdb's table has in-frame clones only and misses some. There are 200,000 to 300,000 clones in the sample; around 88% occur only once, and under 2% lies in the top ten. Sequenced input: peripheral blood. The receptors derive from a man aged 25 to 40 with active or convalescent COVID-19.

The chain carries TRBV7-9 and TRBJ1-1; TRBD1 agrees at 8 bases. Germline V gene sequence: CDR1 SEHNR, CDR2 FQNEAQ (reference sequence). This CDR3 is 16 amino acids long. V gave up 5 bases and J gave up 3 bases; unmatched junction bases: 11. The CDR3: CASSTRPAGGYTEAFF. CDR3 bases: TGTGCCAGCAGCACCCGACCGGCAGGGGGCTACACTGAAGCTTTCTTT.

V usage is TRBV11-2 and J usage is TRBJ2-4; 7 positions agree with TRBD2. Unmatched junction bases numbered 5, after V lost 0 bases and J lost 3 bases. The germline CDR1 and CDR2 sequences are SGHAT and FQNNGV. The CDR3 runs to 16 residues. This CDR3 reads CASSLDPSGGKNIQYF. The CDR3 DNA sequence: TGTGCCAGCAGCTTAGATCCCTCGGGAGGCAAAAACATTCAGTACTTC.

The V gene is TRBV2, the J gene TRBJ1-4; possibly TRBD1 for D (5 bases). V was cut by 6 bases and J by 0 bases, with 11 bases left in between. Germline CDR1 SNHLY, CDR2 FYNNEI. The CDR3 is 15 amino acids. The CDR3 here is CASRGGISTNEKLFF. The CDR3, as DNA: TGTGCCAGCAGGGGGGGTATTTCAACTAATGAAAAACTGTTTTTT.

This chain links TRBV5-1 with TRBJ2-5; 7 positions match TRBD1. Unmatched junction bases numbered 8, after V lost 4 bases and J lost 2 bases. The germline V gene has CDR1 SGHRS and CDR2 YFSETQ. The CDR3 loop spans 15 amino acids. This CDR3 is CASSDREGLQETQYF. CDR3 coding DNA: TGCGCCAGCAGCGACAGGGAAGGGCTACAAGAGACCCAGTACTTC.

The chain combines TRBV5-1 with TRBJ1-2, with D possibly TRBD1 on 5 matching bases. Germline lookup yields CDR1 SGHRS and CDR2 YFSETQ. The CDR3 has 15 residues. The germline V and J ends were trimmed by 0 bases and 4 bases, with 13 bases remaining between them. This CDR3 is CASSLGGEGSYGYTF. DNA of the CDR3: TGCGCCAGCAGCTTGGGAGGGGAGGGTAGCTATGGCTACACCTTC.

This clone was picked up a small number of times. This sequence joins TRBV19 and TRBJ1-2, with 11 bases fitting TRBD1. Germline CDR1 and CDR2: LNHDA and SQIVND (reference sequence). The V gene end was trimmed by 3 bases and the J gene end by 5 bases; junction bases not matched to a gene: 5. The CDR3 totals 15 residues. CDR3 loop: CASSMTGTGGYGYTF. The CDR3 nucleotides read TGTGCCAGTAGTATGACCGGGACAGGGGGATATGGCTACACCTTC. Full variable domain (remainder filled in from reference TRBV19 and TRBJ1-2): DGGITQSPKYLFRKEGQNVTLSCEQNLNHDAMYWYRQDPGQGLRLIYYSQIVNDFQKGDIAEGYSVSREKKESFPLTVTSAQKNPTAFYLCASSMTGTGGYGYTFGSGTRLTVV.

The chain employs TRBV18 and TRBJ2-1, with 10 bases matching TRBD2. The J segment lost 4 bases and the V segment lost 3 bases, leaving 3 bases of the junction unmatched. The CDR3 is 15 residues long. Germline V gene sequence: CDR1 KGHSH, CDR2 LQKENI. CDR3: CASSPGTSAYNEQFF. In nucleotides, the CDR3 is TGTGCCAGCTCACCCGGGACTAGCGCTTACAATGAGCAGTTCTTC.

The CDR3 bases are TGTGCCAGCAGCGTAGGGGGGGAAGGGTATGGCTACACCTTC. Translation: CASSVGGEGYGYTF. This chain uses TRBV9 with TRBJ1-2; D is perhaps TRBD1 (5 bases). In germline, CDR1 is SGDLS, CDR2 YYNGEE. The CDR3 consists of 14 residues. Trimming pared 0 bases from V and 5 bases from J, leaving 11 bases between.

In this sample, this clone turned up a few times. The V and J genes are TRBV19 and TRBJ2-3; no definite D call. Germline V CDR1 and CDR2: LNHDA, SQIVND (reference sequence). Trimming shortened V by 6 bases and J by 6 bases, and 19 bases separated the two germline ends. The CDR3 runs 15 residues. This CDR3 is CASSLSLSPRDTQYF. The CDR3 DNA reads as TGTGCCAGTAGCCTCTCCCTAAGTCCTCGGGATACGCAGTATTTT.

This clone was counted only a few times. The V gene is TRBV5-6, the J gene TRBJ1-5; 7 nucleotides agree with TRBD1. Germline trimming cut 4 bases from V and 3 bases from J; bases unmatched to any gene: 7. From germline, CDR1 is SGHDT and CDR2 YYEEEE. The CDR3 has 15 residues. CDR3 region: CASSLDREDNQPQHF. Written as DNA, the CDR3 is TGTGCCAGCAGCCTTGACAGGGAGGACAATCAGCCCCAGCATTTT.

The chain recombines TRBV19 with TRBJ1-6, with 9 bases fitting TRBD1. The CDR3 totals 14 residues. Germline lookup yields CDR1 LNHDA and CDR2 SQIVND (reference sequence). The junction had 2 bases not matched to a gene; V was cut back by 4 bases and J by 7 bases. CDR3 sequence: CASSTDRGNSPLHF. As DNA, the CDR3 is TGTGCCAGTAGTACGGACAGGGGCAATTCACCCCTCCACTTT.

The CDR3: CASSGGDQETQYF. The DNA of the CDR3 is TGTGCCAGCTCAGGAGGGGACCAAGAGACCCAGTACTTC. J is TRBJ2-5 and V is TRBV18; maybe TRBD2 (6 bases). Trimming shortened V by 5 bases and J by 0 bases, and 7 bases separated the two germline ends. The germline V gene encodes CDR1 KGHSH and CDR2 LQKENI. This CDR3 region has 13 residues.

The rearrangement links TRBV5-8 to TRBJ1-4; TRBD1 agrees at 8 bases. This CDR3 contains 18 residues. Germline V gene sequence: CDR1 SGHTS, CDR2 YDEGEE. After removal of 6 bases from V and 3 bases from J, the junction contained 16 bases not matched to a gene. The CDR3: CASNTYPGQGSSNEKLFF. As DNA, the CDR3 is TGTGCCAGCAACACGTATCCCGGACAGGGCTCCTCTAATGAAAAACTGTTTTTT.

The V and J genes are TRBV14 and TRBJ1-3; tentatively, D is TRBD1 (5 bases). The CDR3 spans 14 residues. CDR1 is SGHDN, CDR2 FVKESK, per germline. The germline V and J ends were trimmed by 1 base and 3 bases, with 7 bases remaining between them. The CDR3 nucleotides are TGTGCCAGCAGCCAAGGACAGATTGGAAACACCATATATTTT. The encoded protein is CASSQGQIGNTIYF.